This T cell receptor (beta chain) was identified in a study of tumor-infiltrating lymphocytes in primary liver carcinoma. Study-level background: The patient group consisted of men and women aged 30 to 69 years.

Extraction of RNA together with DNA used 20-30 mg of unsorted bulk tissue. At sampling, these chronic HBV carriers had received no treatment. The germline V gene has CDR1 SGHNT and CDR2 YYREEE (reference sequence). V gave up 5 bases and J gave up 6 bases, with 19 bases separating them. The CDR3 is 15 amino acids. The authors made TCR beta cDNA from 500 ng total RNA with a constant-region primer. Nested multiplex PCR, run for three rounds with slightly modified ARM-PCR, yielded TCR beta libraries. The study ran its first two PCR rounds for approximately 11 cycles each, using TRBV1-TRBV30 forward primers and a C-beta reverse primer. MiXCR was run by TCRdb on the multiplex PCR reads, yielding one entry per CDR3 protein. Altogether roughly 70,000 distinct CDR3 sequences are present, approximately 74% being singletons, with the ten largest covering 40% to 45%. There are many counts of this clonotype. Its antigen remains unidentified.

General study points: Overlap between tumor regions exceeded overlap of tumor with adjacent tissue or blood. Presence in all five tumor regions was observed for only about 7.5-24% of top clones.

Sequencing was done on a sample of liver tumor tissue from sampling region 4. The subset was: tumor region T4, right-lateral pole. This TCR derives from a man aged 35-49 years with primary liver carcinoma and hepatitis B virus infection. This chain connects TRBV5-4 to TRBJ2-3; D is possibly TRBD2 (6 bases). This CDR3 is CASRVVGLRGDTQYF. CDR3 DNA: TGTGCCAGCAGGGTAGTGGGACTTCGCGGTGATACGCAGTATTTT.